A selection of T cell receptor beta chains follows, all from one sample in a study of cytomegalovirus exposure and HLA in healthy donors. The assay was immunoSEQ multiplex PCR, and TCRdb's table has in-frame clones only and misses some. The sample contains 140,000 to 150,000 clones, 60% to 85% of which appear only once. The specimen was PBMCs. These receptors were collected from a woman aged 35 to 49 in good health and CMV-seropositive. CDR3s include the opening cysteine and the closing phenylalanine or tryptophan. The D gene is left open where the match is weak. Clone size, where shown, is once, few, many, or a class for clones that have expanded.

d_gene,v_gene,abundance,j_gene,CDR3nt,CDR3aa
TRBD1,TRBV5-1,-,TRBJ2-5,TGCGCCAGCAGCTGGGGGACAGGGGAAGGAGAGACCCAGTACTTC,CASSWGTGEGETQYF
-,TRBV2,-,TRBJ2-7,TGTGCCAGCAGTCAACCTACTACCTACGAGCAGTACTTC,CASSQPTTYEQYF
TRBD2,TRBV9,few,TRBJ2-5,TGTGCCAGCAGCGCGGGACGGGACTATCTGAGGGAGACCCAGTACTTC,CASSAGRDYLRETQYF
-,TRBV7-2,-,TRBJ2-5,TGTGCCAGCAGCTTATTGGGGGGGCAGGAGACCCAGTACTTC,CASSLLGGQETQYF
-,TRBV9,-,TRBJ2-5,TGTGCCAGCAGCGTAGAGAGGGGGGGGGAGACCCAGTACTTC,CASSVERGGETQYF
-,TRBV5-1,-,TRBJ1-6,TGCGCCAGCAGCTTGTACCAGGTTGATTCACCCCTCCACTTT,CASSLYQVDSPLHF
-,TRBV18,-,TRBJ1-6,TGTGCCAGCTCCCCGGGACAAAAAGGTTCACCCCTCCACTTT,CASSPGQKGSPLHF
-,TRBV6-5,-,TRBJ2-7,TGTGCCAGCAGTTACTCAACGAGGCTCTCCTACGAGCAGTACTTC,CASSYSTRLSYEQYF
TRBD2,TRBV4-2,-,TRBJ2-1,TGTGCCAGCAGACTAGGACTAGCGGGAGGCGGCGGCAATGAGCAGTTCTTC,CASRLGLAGGGGNEQFF
-,TRBV2,few,TRBJ1-1,TGTGCCAGCACTCCAGGGGTGGGGAATGAAGCTTTCTTT,CASTPGVGNEAFF
-,TRBV7-9,-,TRBJ1-6,TGTGCCAGCAGCCTCGGGACTCTCGAGTCACCCCTCCACTTT,CASSLGTLESPLHF
-,TRBV29-1,-,TRBJ1-1,TGCAGCGTTGCGGGTTGGGTAACTGAAGCTTTCTTT,CSVAGWVTEAFF
TRBD1,TRBV28,-,TRBJ1-6,TGTGCCAGCAGGTATCCCCACAGGGGGCCCGATGGTTCACCCCTCCACTTT,CASRYPHRGPDGSPLHF
TRBD1,TRBV28,-,TRBJ1-2,TGTGCCAGCAGTATTTATGGGGACAGAAACTATGGCTACACCTTC,CASSIYGDRNYGYTF
-,TRBV18,-,TRBJ2-5,TGTGCCAGCTCACCGGACGGGGGTGAAGAGACCCAGTACTTC,CASSPDGGEETQYF
-,TRBV18,-,TRBJ2-3,TGTGCCAGCTCACCCCCCGGCACAGATACGCAGTATTTT,CASSPPGTDTQYF
-,TRBV19,-,TRBJ1-6,TGTGCCAGTAGTATAGGCGACATGATAGAGTCACCCCTCCACTTT,CASSIGDMIESPLHF
TRBD2,TRBV5-1,-,TRBJ2-7,TGCGCCAGCAGCTTGTACGGCCGGGGGGAAGCCTACGAGCAGTACTTC,CASSLYGRGEAYEQYF
-,TRBV7-3,-,TRBJ1-2,TGTGCCAGCAGCTTAGGCGGGACGACTAACTATGGCTACACCTTC,CASSLGGTTNYGYTF
-,TRBV11-2,-,TRBJ2-5,TGTGCCAGCAGTACTAACTCAGGGGCTCAAGAGACCCAGTACTTC,CASSTNSGAQETQYF
TRBD1,TRBV2,-,TRBJ1-2,TGTGCCAGCAGTGATTGGGGTCAGGGGGCGAACTATGGCTACACCTTC,CASSDWGQGANYGYTF
TRBD1,TRBV28,-,TRBJ1-5,TGTGCCAGCAGTCCCCGAGGACAGGGGAATCAGCCCCAGCATTTT,CASSPRGQGNQPQHF
TRBD1,TRBV5-4,-,TRBJ1-2,TGTGCCAGCAGCTTGTTGGGACAGGGCATGAGTGGCTACACCTTC,CASSLLGQGMSGYTF
-,TRBV29-1,once,TRBJ1-1,TGCAGCGTGGGGGGGAGAATGAACACTGAAGCTTTCTTT,CSVGGRMNTEAFF
-,TRBV5-1,few,TRBJ1-1,TGCGCCAGCAGCGCGGGATTACTTACGAACACTGAAGCTTTCTTT,CASSAGLLTNTEAFF
TRBD2,TRBV10-1,-,TRBJ2-3,TGCGCCAGCGGACGGACTAGCGGGGACACAGATACGCAGTATTTT,CASGRTSGDTDTQYF
-,TRBV6-5,once,TRBJ2-5,TGTGCCAGCAGTTTTAGCCGATACCAAGAGACCCAGTACTTC,CASSFSRYQETQYF
TRBD1,TRBV7-9,-,TRBJ1-4,TGTGCCAGCAGGGCGACAGGGGTGGCTAATGAAAAACTGTTTTTT,CASRATGVANEKLFF
TRBD1,TRBV4-1,-,TRBJ1-2,TGCGCCAGCAGTTCATACCGGGACAGGGCTTATGGCTACACCTTC,CASSSYRDRAYGYTF
TRBD1,TRBV2,-,TRBJ2-3,TGTGCCAGCAGGGGACAGGGGATTGTCACAGATACGCAGTATTTT,CASRGQGIVTDTQYF
-,TRBV5-5,-,TRBJ2-7,TGTGCCAGCAGCTTGGCAGGAAATTACGAGCAGTACTTC,CASSLAGNYEQYF
-,TRBV9,few,TRBJ1-3,TGTGCCAGCAGCGAGACCCCTACAGGGTCGGCTGGAAACACCATATATTTT,CASSETPTGSAGNTIYF
TRBD2,TRBV6-1,-,TRBJ2-3,TGTGCCAGCAGTGGATCCTCTCTAGCGGGCACAGATACGCAGTATTTT,CASSGSSLAGTDTQYF
-,TRBV19,-,TRBJ1-1,TGTGCCAGTAGTATTGGAGTCGTTGCCGCTGAAGCTTTCTTT,CASSIGVVAAEAFF
-,TRBV5-1,once,TRBJ2-5,TGCGCCAGCAGCTTGGTGGCAGGGGCGACCATGGAGACCCAGTACTTC,CASSLVAGATMETQYF
-,TRBV28,-,TRBJ1-2,TGTGCCAGCAGTTTAAGAGACAGAAGGGAAGGCTACACCTTC,CASSLRDRREGYTF
-,TRBV4-1,-,TRBJ1-3,TGCGCCAGCAGCCAACCCTGGGGAAAGGGGAACACCATATATTTT,CASSQPWGKGNTIYF
TRBD2,TRBV18,few,TRBJ2-7,TGTGCCAGCTCAGAGACTAGCGGGGGGGCTGGCGAGCAGTACTTC,CASSETSGGAGEQYF
TRBD1,TRBV6-5,-,TRBJ1-2,TGTGCCAGCAGTTACATGGACAGGGACATCTATGGCTACACCTTC,CASSYMDRDIYGYTF
-,TRBV5-1,-,TRBJ1-5,TGCGCCAGCAGTTGGGGTCAGGGAAGCAATCAGCCCCAGCATTTT,CASSWGQGSNQPQHF
-,TRBV11-2,-,TRBJ2-7,TGTGCCAGCAGCCCGTCCTACGAGCAGTACTTC,CASSPSYEQYF
-,TRBV9,-,TRBJ1-1,TGTGCCAGCAGCTTTTCGGACAGTCTGAACACTGAAGCTTTCTTT,CASSFSDSLNTEAFF
-,TRBV11-2,-,TRBJ1-6,TGTGCCAGCAGCCCCCCCTCCGATTCACCCCTCCACTTT,CASSPPSDSPLHF
TRBD1,TRBV9,-,TRBJ1-3,TGTGCCAGCGCACCACAGGGGGTACTTGGAAACACCATATATTTT,CASAPQGVLGNTIYF